The 14 T cell receptor beta chains below were found in one sample sequenced in a study of cytomegalovirus exposure and HLA in healthy donors. With 60 Vbeta and 13 Jbeta primers, the PCR was carried out. TCRdb's copy holds only in-frame clones and misses some; the assay was immunoSEQ multiplex PCR. The sample records tens of thousands of clones, approximately 82% being singletons. The sample consisted of PBMCs. Receptors were obtained from a middle-aged man in good health and CMV-seronegative.

This rearrangement joins TRBV9 to TRBJ1-1; 8 nucleotides line up with TRBD1. Germline CDR1 SGDLS, CDR2 YYNGEE. V shed 0 bases and J 4 bases; nucleotides not matched to a gene: 8. The CDR3 totals 16 residues. The DNA of the CDR3 is TGTGCCAGCAGCGTAGCCCGAGACAGGGGTGGCACTGAAGCTTTCTTT. Translated: CASSVARDRGGTEAFF.

The chain employs TRBV10-3 and TRBJ2-3; TRBD2 matches at 12 bases. Germline CDR1 is ENHRY and CDR2 is SYGVKD. CDR3 size: 17 residues. V was pared by 6 bases and J by 4 bases, with 11 bases of the junction left unmatched. CDR3 in DNA: TGTGCCATCAGCCCTAGCGGGAGGGTTATGGGAGCAGATACGCAGTATTTT. This codes for CAISPSGRVMGADTQYF.

This chain uses TRBV29-1 with TRBJ2-1; 11 positions match TRBD1. The CDR3 contains 15 residues. After removal of 5 bases from V and 7 bases from J, the junction contained 10 bases not matched to a gene. CDR1 SQVTM and CDR2 ANQGSEA come from the germline V gene. In DNA, the CDR3 is TGCAGCGTTAGCCCCGGGACAGGGGGGACTAATGAGCAGTTCTTC. Translation gives CSVSPGTGGTNEQFF.

The genes are TRBV2 and TRBJ1-5; 7 bases are a match to TRBD1. The CDR3 spans 14 residues. The germline V gene encodes CDR1 SNHLY and CDR2 FYNNEI. V gave up 5 bases and J gave up 1 base; unmatched junction bases: 2. In nucleotides, the CDR3 is TGTGCCAGCAGTTCACAGGGGAGCAATCAGCCCCAGCATTTT. Translated, it gives CASSSQGSNQPQHF. Together with reference TRBV2 and TRBJ1-5, the CDR3 gives the full variable domain: EPEVTQTPSHQVTQMGQEVILRCVPISNHLYFYWYRQILGQKVEFLVSFYNNEISEKSEIFDDQFSVERPDGSNFTLKIRSTKLEDSAMYFCASSSQGSNQPQHFGDGTRLSIL.

About this clone: One end of the junction varies from germline; a read error may be responsible. This chain connects TRBV5-6 to TRBJ2-7; TRBD2 matches 9 bases. Germline V CDR1 and CDR2: SGHDT, YYEEEE. The CDR3 covers 12 residues. This chain's CDR3 is CASSLGVSGSRF. CDR3 bases: TGTGCCAGCAGCCTGGGGGTTAGCGGGAGCCGCTTC.

The V call is TRBV6-1, the J call TRBJ2-1; 9 positions match TRBD1. Germline trimming cut 0 bases from V and 4 bases from J; bases unmatched to any gene: 4. The CDR3 is made up of 16 amino acids. The germline CDR1 and CDR2 sequences are MNHNS and SASEGT. CDR3 protein: CASSEAGTGLYNEQFF. CDR3 DNA: TGTGCCAGCAGTGAAGCTGGGACAGGGCTTTACAATGAGCAGTTCTTC.

The chain is built from TRBV6-5 and TRBJ1-3; D uncertain. V lost 8 bases and J lost 0, with 11 bases in between. The CDR3 is 14 residues long. Germline V gene sequence: CDR1 MNHEY, CDR2 SVGAGI. The DNA of the CDR3 is TGTGCCAGCCAGTTAGAGGTCTCTGGAAACACCATATATTTT. Protein: CASQLEVSGNTIYF.

This clone has more than one count but fewer than ten. This same CDR3 is encoded by further DNA sequences in the sample. The rearrangement links TRBV19 to TRBJ2-3, with 8 bases matching TRBD2. Germline V gene sequence: CDR1 LNHDA, CDR2 SQIVND (reference sequence). The CDR3 loop spans 13 amino acids. The J segment lost 4 bases and the V segment lost 4 bases, leaving 1 base of the junction unmatched. The CDR3 nucleotides read TGTGCCAGTAGTAACGGGGGGGCAGATACGCAGTATTTT. Protein product: CASSNGGADTQYF.

In this sample, this clone turned up a few times. The chain links TRBV10-2 to TRBJ2-7; 9 positions match TRBD1. Per germline, CDR1 WSHSY and CDR2 SAAADI. V was clipped by 5 bases and J by 7 bases; unmatched bases: 15. This CDR3 is 16 amino acids long. The CDR3 DNA reads TGCGCCAGCAGTTCCCTACGGGACAGGGCCGCTCGGGAGCAGTACTTC. Amino acids: CASSSLRDRAAREQYF.

To note about this clone: Other DNA sequences within the sample encode an identical CDR3. This chain uses TRBV7-9 with TRBJ2-7, with no clear D. CDR1 is SEHNR and CDR2 is FQNEAQ in the germline V gene (reference sequence). This CDR3 region has 11 residues. V was cut by 0 bases and J by 7 bases, with 4 bases left in between. The CDR3 region is CASSLAREQYF. Here the CDR3 DNA reads TGTGCCAGCAGCTTAGCGCGGGAGCAGTACTTC.

The chain is built from TRBV19 and TRBJ1-1; D call uncertain. Germline V gene data show CDR1 as LNHDA and CDR2 as SQIVND (reference sequence). The CDR3 consists of 14 residues. V was pared by 3 bases and J by 0 bases, with 8 bases between. The CDR3 sequence is CASSIRLVNTEAFF. In DNA form, the CDR3 reads TGTGCCAGTAGTATCCGGTTGGTGAACACTGAAGCTTTCTTT.

The V and J genes are TRBV7-8 and TRBJ1-5; 9 bases are shared with TRBD1. This CDR3 has 15 amino acids. Germline loops: CDR1 SGHVS, CDR2 FQNEAQ. J gave up 6 bases and V 5 bases, and 8 bases lay outside the gene matches. In DNA, the CDR3 is TGTGCCAGCAGCCCGACAGGGGGTTATGGTCAGCCCCAGCATTTT. Protein product: CASSPTGGYGQPQHF. The variable domain in full, with the rest retrieved from reference TRBV7-8 and TRBJ1-5, is GAGVSQSPRYKVAKRGQDVALRCDPISGHVSLFWYQQALGQGPEFLTYFQNEAQLDKSGLPSDRFFAERPEGSVSTLKIQRTQQEDSAVYLCASSPTGGYGQPQHFGDGTRLSIL.

V gene TRBV4-2 combines with J gene TRBJ2-7, with D perhaps matching TRBD2 (5 bases). The CDR3 has 16 amino acids. V lost 0 bases to trimming and J lost 2 bases, with 14 bases between them. Looked up from germline, CDR1 is LGHNA and CDR2 is YNFKEQ. The CDR3 loop is CASSQDFSANPYEQYF. CDR3 bases: TGTGCCAGCAGCCAAGATTTTAGCGCAAACCCCTACGAGCAGTACTTC.

V usage is TRBV7-2 and J usage is TRBJ1-1; D not certain. Germline CDR1 and CDR2: SGHTA and FQGNSA. The CDR3 loop spans 16 amino acids. The V gene lost 3 bases and the J gene lost 3 bases, with 17 bases spanning the gap. CDR3 DNA: TGTGCCAGCAGCTTTCTAGGCCGTAGCAGATACACTGAAGCTTTCTTT. This translates into CASSFLGRSRYTEAFF.